These T cell receptor beta chains were read from a single sample in a study of CD8+ T cells in alopecia areata. Libraries were prepared by immunoSEQ multiplex PCR; TCRdb keeps only in-frame clonotypes and omits some of them. Of 130,000 to 150,000 clones in the sample, 51% are singletons; the top ten hold approximately 0.99%. The source material was CD4+ T cells sorted from blood, sampled at week 0. The receptors come from a human donor with alopecia areata. Each CDR3 is given with its conserved first and last residue. Fields, in order: V gene, D gene, J gene, clone size, CDR3 DNA, CDR3 protein. A D gene is named only where the DNA matches it firmly. Expanded clones get a size class; other rows say once, few or many, or leave the size out.

TRBV6-5	.	TRBJ1-5	.	TGTGCCAGCAGGTTCGTAGCGGGTGATTATCAGCCCCAGCATTTT	CASRFVAGDYQPQHF
TRBV5-1	.	TRBJ2-5	few	TGCGCCAGCAGCAAGACAGGCCCCCGGGAGACCCAGTACTTC	CASSKTGPRETQYF
TRBV21-1	.	TRBJ2-5	few	TGTGCCAGCAGCAAAACTCGGGTAGCGGGAGATGAGGAGACCCAGTACTTC	CASSKTRVAGDEETQYF
TRBV27	TRBD2	TRBJ2-5	.	TGTGCCAGCGCTACATGGGGACTAGATACGGAGACCCAGTACTTC	CASATWGLDTETQYF
TRBV6-5	.	TRBJ1-1	.	TGTGCCAGCAGCGTAGGGGAGTGGGGCACTGAAGCTTTCTTT	CASSVGEWGTEAFF
TRBV23-1	.	TRBJ2-7	.	TGCGCCAGCAGTCAATTTCCCTCGGGCCCAAGCCGCTCCCTCGAGCAGTACTTC	CASSQFPSGPSRSLEQYF
TRBV7-2	.	TRBJ2-3	.	TGTGCCAGCAGCTTATTCGTCGGGACTCCTGATACGCAGTATTTT	CASSLFVGTPDTQYF
TRBV5-1	.	TRBJ2-5	.	TGCGCCAGCAGCTTGGTTGGTCGGGGGCTGGAGACCCAGTACTTC	CASSLVGRGLETQYF
TRBV11-2	TRBD2	TRBJ2-5	.	TGTGCCAGCAGCTTAGCGGGAGGCCAAGAGACCCAGTACTTC	CASSLAGGQETQYF
TRBV28	.	TRBJ2-1	.	TGTGCCAGCAGTTTATCATCCAGCGATGAGCAGTTCTTC	CASSLSSSDEQFF
TRBV29-1	.	TRBJ2-6	few	TGCAGCGTGTATGGAGGCGCTGGGGCCAACGTCCTGACTTTC	CSVYGGAGANVLTF
TRBV7-2	.	TRBJ2-2	.	TGTGCCAGCAGCCCTAAAAGGGGGTATGACGGGGAGCTGTTTTTT	CASSPKRGYDGELFF
TRBV30	TRBD1	TRBJ2-4	.	TGTGCCGGGGTACTCAGGGGGAAAAACATTCAGTACTTC	CAGVLRGKNIQYF
TRBV19	TRBD1	TRBJ1-2	.	TGTGCCAGTACAGGACAGGGGGCGTCGGGCTACACCTTC	CASTGQGASGYTF
TRBV9	TRBD2	TRBJ2-7	.	TGTGCCAGCAGCAGGGGACTAGCGGGAGGGCCGGGCTACGAGCAGTACTTC	CASSRGLAGGPGYEQYF
TRBV9	.	TRBJ2-6	.	TGTGCCAGCAGCGTACTCGGCTCTGGGGCCAACGTCCTGACTTTC	CASSVLGSGANVLTF
TRBV11-2	TRBD1	TRBJ2-1	few	TGTGCCAGCAGTCGACAGGGTCCCCATGAGCAGTTCTTC	CASSRQGPHEQFF